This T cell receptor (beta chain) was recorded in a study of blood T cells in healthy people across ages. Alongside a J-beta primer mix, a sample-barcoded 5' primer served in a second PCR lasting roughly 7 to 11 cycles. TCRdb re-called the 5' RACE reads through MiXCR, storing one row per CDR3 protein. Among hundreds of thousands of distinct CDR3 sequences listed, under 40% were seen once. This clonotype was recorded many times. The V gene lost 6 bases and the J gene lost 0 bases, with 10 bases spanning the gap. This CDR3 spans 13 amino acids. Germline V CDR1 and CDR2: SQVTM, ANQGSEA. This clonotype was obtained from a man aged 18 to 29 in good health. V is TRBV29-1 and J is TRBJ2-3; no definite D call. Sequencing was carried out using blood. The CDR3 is CSVKGRSTDTQYF. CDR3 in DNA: TGCAGCGTCAAAGGCCGGAGCACAGATACGCAGTATTTT.